A selection of T cell receptor beta chains follows, all from one sample in a study of cytomegalovirus exposure and HLA in healthy donors. TCRdb's copy holds only in-frame clones and misses some; the assay was immunoSEQ multiplex PCR. The sample has around 300,000 clones, around 90% seen once. Sequenced sample: PBMCs. Every receptor here comes from a man aged 25-40 years in good health and CMV-seronegative. Both conserved end residues are part of each CDR3. A D gene is named only where the DNA matches it firmly. Rows may omit the clone size; those that give it use once, few, many or a size class.

CDR3 protein	CDR3 DNA	D gene	clone size	J gene	V gene
CASSEPGNTEAFF	TGCGCCAGCAGTGAGCCAGGGAACACTGAAGCTTTCTTT	.	.	TRBJ1-1	TRBV10-1
CATCQGVGGNTIYF	TGTGCCACCTGTCAGGGGGTCGGTGGAAACACCATATATTTT	TRBD1	.	TRBJ1-3	TRBV6-5
CASRPPRTGVTEAFF	TGCGCCAGCAGGCCTCCGCGGACAGGGGTTACTGAAGCTTTCTTT	TRBD1	.	TRBJ1-1	TRBV10-2
CATSRDQEGAFNEQYF	TGTGCCACCAGCAGAGATCAAGAGGGGGCTTTCAACGAGCAGTACTTC	TRBD1	.	TRBJ2-7	TRBV15
CASSSTGTGGFLGYTF	TGCGCCAGCAGCTCCACCGGGACAGGGGGCTTTCTCGGCTACACCTTC	TRBD1	.	TRBJ1-2	TRBV5-1
CAWCRDRETRAYGYTF	TGTGCCTGGTGCCGGGACAGGGAGACGCGCGCCTATGGCTACACCTTC	TRBD1	.	TRBJ1-2	TRBV30
CASSLAQSSGGVYEQFF	TGTGCCAGCAGCTTAGCGCAGAGTAGCGGGGGGGTTTACGAGCAGTTCTTC	TRBD2	.	TRBJ2-1	TRBV7-9
CAIQGTGGNNEQFF	TGTGCCATCCAGGGGACAGGGGGTAATAATGAGCAGTTCTTC	TRBD1	many	TRBJ2-1	TRBV10-3
CASSLVGGAHQPQHF	TGCGCCAGCAGCTTGGTCGGGGGGGCTCATCAGCCCCAGCATTTT	.	.	TRBJ1-5	TRBV5-1
CASSLTAGSYEQYF	TGTGCCAGCAGCTTAACGGCAGGTTCCTACGAGCAGTACTTC	.	.	TRBJ2-7	TRBV11-2
CASSMGHLRDSEQFF	TGTGCCAGCAGTATGGGCCATCTCCGGGATAGTGAGCAGTTCTTC	.	.	TRBJ2-1	TRBV6-6
CASSLGTGFPPLHF	TGTGCCAGCAGCTTAGGGACAGGGTTTCCACCCCTCCACTTT	TRBD1	few	TRBJ1-6	TRBV11-2
CASSHTRNTGELFF	TGCGCCAGCAGCCATACACGAAACACCGGGGAGCTGTTTTTT	.	.	TRBJ2-2	TRBV4-3
CSVGLGRTTGELFF	TGCAGCGTTGGGCTGGGGCGGACCACCGGGGAGCTGTTTTTT	.	.	TRBJ2-2	TRBV29-1